Shown below are 4 T cell receptor beta chains from a single sample sequenced in a study of T cell responses to AZD1222 COVID-19 vaccine (dated by TCRdb to the early 2020s). The time point label, read with the paper, signifies: about 28 days (+/-7) after the second vaccine dose. The library was prepared using the immunoSEQ multiplex PCR assay. In TCRdb, the immuneACCESS table is reduced to in-frame sequences with V and J assigned. These tables do not hold every clone; where another copy was compared, an unresolved V gene accounts for under half, and the others remain unexplained. The sample yields 150,000 or so clones; 91% were counted once. The ten largest clones capture over 3% of the sample. The sequencing here drew on peripheral blood, taken 28 days after the second AZD1222 dose. Receptors were obtained from an adult who received the AZD1222 COVID-19 vaccine.

This rearrangement joins TRBV6-1 to TRBJ1-5, with D uncertain. The CDR3 covers 14 residues. Trimming left V 6 bases short and J 3 bases short, with 12 bases between. CDR1 is MNHNS and CDR2 is SASEGT in the germline V gene. The CDR3 loop is CASRPGRNNQPQHF. The CDR3 region has the DNA TGTGCCAGCAGACCAGGACGGAACAATCAGCCCCAGCATTTT.

This clone turned up a few times. This chain connects TRBV5-5 to TRBJ1-2; D unresolved. V dropped 0 bases and J dropped 5 bases, with 5 bases sitting between them. This CDR3 is 12 amino acids long. Germline V gene lookup returns CDR1 SGHKS and CDR2 YYEKEE (reference sequence). CDR3 coding DNA: TGTGCCAGCAGCTTGGGGACGTATGGCTACACCTTC. It specifies CASSLGTYGYTF.

The chain recombines TRBV5-6 with TRBJ1-1; 7 nucleotides line up with TRBD1. J was trimmed by 11 bases and V by 2 bases; bases with no gene match: 9. Germline CDR1 reads SGHDT; CDR2 reads YYEEEE. This CDR3 has 13 residues. The DNA for the CDR3 is TGTGCCAGCAGCTTTCGCCCGGGACAGAGCGCTTTCTTT. It is translated as CASSFRPGQSAFF.

This rearrangement joins TRBV19 to TRBJ1-5; perhaps TRBD1 as D (6 bases). This CDR3 region has 15 residues. The germline CDR1 and CDR2 sequences are LNHDA and SQIVND (reference sequence). Trimming took off 5 bases at V and 0 bases at J, with 11 bases between the two ends. CDR3 residues: CASSGQGYSNQPQHF. The CDR3 DNA sequence: TGTGCCAGTAGTGGGCAGGGGTATAGCAATCAGCCCCAGCATTTT.